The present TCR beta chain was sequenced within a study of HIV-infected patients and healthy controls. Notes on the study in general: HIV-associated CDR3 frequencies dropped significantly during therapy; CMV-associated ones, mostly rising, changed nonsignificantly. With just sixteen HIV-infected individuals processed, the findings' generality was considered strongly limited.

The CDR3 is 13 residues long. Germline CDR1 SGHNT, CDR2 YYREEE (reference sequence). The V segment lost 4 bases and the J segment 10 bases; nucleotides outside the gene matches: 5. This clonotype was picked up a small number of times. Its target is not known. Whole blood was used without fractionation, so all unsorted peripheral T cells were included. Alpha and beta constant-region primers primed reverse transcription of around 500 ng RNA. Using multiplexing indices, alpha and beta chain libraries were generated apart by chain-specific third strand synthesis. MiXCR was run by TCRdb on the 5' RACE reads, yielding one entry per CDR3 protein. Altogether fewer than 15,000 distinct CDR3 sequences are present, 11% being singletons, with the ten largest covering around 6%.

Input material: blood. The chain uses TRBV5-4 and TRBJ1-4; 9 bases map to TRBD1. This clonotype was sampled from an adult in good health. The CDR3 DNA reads TGTGCCAGCAGCCAGGACAGGGGAGGAAAACTGTTTTTT. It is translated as CASSQDRGGKLFF.